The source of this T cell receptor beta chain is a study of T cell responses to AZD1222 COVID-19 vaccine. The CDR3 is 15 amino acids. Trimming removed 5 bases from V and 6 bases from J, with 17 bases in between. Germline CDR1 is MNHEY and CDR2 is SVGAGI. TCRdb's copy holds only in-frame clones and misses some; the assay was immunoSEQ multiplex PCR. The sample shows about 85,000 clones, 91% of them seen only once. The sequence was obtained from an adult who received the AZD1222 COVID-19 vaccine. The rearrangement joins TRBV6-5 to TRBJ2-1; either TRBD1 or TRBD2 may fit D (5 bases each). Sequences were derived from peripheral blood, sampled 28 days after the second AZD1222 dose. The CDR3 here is CASSPLGDRGNEQFF. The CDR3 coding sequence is TGTGCCAGCAGTCCTTTAGGGGACCGGGGCAATGAGCAGTTCTTC.